One and the same sample provided the 20 T cell receptor beta chains below, sequenced in a study of CD8+ T cells in alopecia areata. Treatment noted: oral pan-JAK inhibitor, 5-10 mg twice daily. After isolation, RNA underwent reverse transcription to generate cDNA as the sequencing template. Sequenced by immunoSEQ multiplex PCR; TCRdb stores in-frame clones only, minus some. The sample contains some 220,000 clones, more than 45% of which appear only once. The sequencing used CD4+ T cells sorted from blood, collected at week 4, from a patient treated with tofacitinib. These receptor sequences come from a human donor with alopecia areata.

The gene calls are TRBV6-4 and TRBJ2-4; no firm D call. Per the germline V gene, CDR1 is MRHNA and CDR2 is SNTAGT. The length of the CDR3 is 17 residues. Trimming took off 7 bases at V and 11 bases at J, with 30 bases between the two ends. CDR3 in DNA: TGTGCCAGCACCCCGCGCCCGGCTGAAGGGCAGGAAATCTTTCAGTACTTC. Its protein product is CASTPRPAEGQEIFQYF.

This chain connects TRBV15 to TRBJ2-5; 8 nucleotides align to TRBD1. The CDR3 loop spans 15 amino acids. Germline loops: CDR1 LNHNV, CDR2 YYDKDF (reference sequence). V gave up 3 bases and J gave up 4 bases; unmatched junction bases: 7. In DNA, the CDR3 is TGTGCCACCAGCAGGGAAACGACAGGGGCAGAGACCCAGTACTTC. This encodes CATSRETTGAETQYF. The full variable domain, in which reference TRBV15 and TRBJ2-5 provide the parts outside the CDR3, is DAMVIQNPRYQVTQFGKPVTLSCSQTLNHNVMYWYQQKSSQAPKLLFHYYDKDFNNEADTPDNFQSRRPNTSFCFLDIRSPGLGDTAMYLCATSRETTGAETQYFGPGTRLLVL.

V is TRBV7-2 and J is TRBJ1-4, with TRBD1 identical over 9 bases. V was pared by 5 bases and J by 8 bases, with 9 bases of the junction left unmatched. The length of the CDR3 is 15 residues. CDR1 is SGHTA and CDR2 is FQGNSA in the germline V gene. Here the CDR3 reads CASSPRAGTGEKLFF. The CDR3 DNA reads as TGTGCCAGCAGCCCGAGAGCCGGGACAGGGGAAAAACTGTTTTTT. The complete variable domain, with remaining parts taken from reference TRBV7-2 and TRBJ1-4, reads GAGVSQSPSNKVTEKGKDVELRCDPISGHTALYWYRQSLGQGLEFLIYFQGNSAPDKSGLPSDRFSAERTGGSVSTLTIQRTQQEDSAVYLCASSPRAGTGEKLFFGSGTQLSVL.

The chain recombines TRBV19 with TRBJ1-1; 8 bases match TRBD1. Germline lookup yields CDR1 LNHDA and CDR2 SQIVND (reference sequence). V trimming: 10 bases; J trimming: 0 bases; junction bases outside the gene matches: 10. The CDR3 covers 15 residues. CDR3 loop: CATKTGAGMNTEAFF. In DNA form, the CDR3 reads TGTGCCACCAAGACAGGGGCGGGAATGAACACTGAAGCTTTCTTT.

The J gene is TRBJ1-2, the V gene TRBV29-1; 7 bases match TRBD1. Germline V gene data show CDR1 as SQVTM and CDR2 as ANQGSEA. The CDR3 consists of 19 residues. Trimming removed 4 bases from V and 0 bases from J; junction bases left unmatched: 20. The CDR3: CSVVGGFTGEGRPNYGYTF. The CDR3 DNA sequence: TGCAGCGTTGTCGGGGGATTCACAGGGGAAGGACGGCCTAACTATGGCTACACCTTC.

In its sample, this clone was seen a few times. This rearrangement joins TRBV28 to TRBJ1-5; a weak D match, TRBD1 (5 bases). Germline V lookup: CDR1 MDHEN, CDR2 SYDVKM. V lost 6 bases to trimming and J lost 3 bases, with 12 bases between them. The CDR3 length is 14 residues. In nucleotides, the CDR3 is TGTGCCAGCAGCCCGGTGGGGCCCAATCAGCCCCAGCATTTT. Translating gives CASSPVGPNQPQHF. Using reference TRBV28 and TRBJ1-5 for the parts outside the CDR3, the full variable domain is DVKVTQSSRYLVKRTGEKVFLECVQDMDHENMFWYRQDPGLGLRLIYFSYDVKMKEKGDIPEGYSVSREKKERFSLILESASTNQTSMYLCASSPVGPNQPQHFGDGTRLSIL.

Comment on this clone: This same CDR3 is encoded by further DNA sequences in the sample. The rearrangement uses TRBV29-1 and TRBJ1-2, with D possibly matching TRBD1 (5 bases). There are 12 residues in the CDR3. Germline V CDR1 and CDR2: SQVTM, ANQGSEA. Trimming stripped 4 bases from V and 4 bases from J, with 10 bases between. The CDR3 DNA is TGCAGCGTTGGAGGGGCGGTCTATGGCTACACCTTC. Residues: CSVGGAVYGYTF.

The chain's CDR3 is CASSSTGGSTDTQYF. The CDR3 coding sequence is TGTGCCAGCAGCTCTACAGGGGGGAGCACAGATACGCAGTATTTT. This chain connects TRBV5-5 to TRBJ2-3; 8 positions match TRBD1. Germline V gene data show CDR1 as SGHKS and CDR2 as YYEKEE (reference sequence). Unmatched junction bases numbered 3, after V lost 3 bases and J lost 0 bases. CDR3 length: 15 amino acids.

This chain joins TRBV30 and TRBJ2-4, with D unclear. The CDR3 has 11 residues. V lost 0 bases and J 10 bases, leaving 7 bases between the germline ends. The germline CDR1 and CDR2 sequences are GTSNPN and SVGIG (reference sequence). The CDR3 region is CAWSVAAIQYF. The CDR3 DNA is TGTGCCTGGAGTGTGGCCGCGATTCAGTACTTC.

The CDR3 is CASTRDRDTEAFF. CDR3 DNA sequence: TGTGCCAGCACCCGGGACAGGGACACTGAAGCTTTCTTT. This chain connects TRBV2 to TRBJ1-1; TRBD1 matches at 9 bases. V lost 7 bases and J lost 3; bases outside the gene matches: 3. Per germline, CDR1 SNHLY and CDR2 FYNNEI. The CDR3 spans 13 residues.

This clone was seen more than once but under ten times. V usage is TRBV4-3 and J usage is TRBJ2-2; D gene unclear. Germline lookup yields CDR1 LGHNA and CDR2 YSLEER. V dropped 0 bases and J dropped 0 bases, with 11 bases sitting between them. The length of the CDR3 is 17 residues. CDR3 coding DNA: TGCGCCAGCAGCCAAGAGGTTCCTGGGCCGAACACCGGGGAGCTGTTTTTT. This translates into CASSQEVPGPNTGELFF.

The gene calls are TRBV30 and TRBJ1-1; D uncertain. The CDR3 is made up of 8 amino acids. Germline V CDR1 and CDR2: GTSNPN, SVGIG (reference sequence). V lost 4 bases, J lost 8 bases, and 2 bases lay in between. CDR3 nucleotides: TGTGCCTGGAAGGAAGCTTTCTTT. It encodes CAWKEAFF.

This clone has a handful of counts. The rearrangement links TRBV5-1 to TRBJ2-1, with D possibly being TRBD1 (5 bases). The CDR3 loop spans 14 amino acids. The V end was cut by 0 bases, the J end by 8 bases, with 12 bases between. CDR1 and CDR2 from the germline V gene are SGHRS and YFSETQ. The CDR3 sequence: CASSLGTFRYEQFF. The CDR3 coding sequence is TGCGCCAGCAGCTTGGGGACATTCAGGTATGAGCAGTTCTTC.

The chain couples TRBV18 to TRBJ1-1, with a possible D match to TRBD1 (5 bases). The CDR3 runs 15 residues. The germline V gene has CDR1 KGHSH and CDR2 LQKENI. V dropped 3 bases and J dropped 1 base, with 12 bases sitting between them. The CDR3 loop reads CASSPEAGGNTEAFF. The DNA of the CDR3 is TGTGCCAGCTCACCTGAAGCGGGGGGGAACACTGAAGCTTTCTTT.

The chain links TRBV7-3 to TRBJ2-6; D is unresolved. V was trimmed by 2 bases and J by 4 bases, leaving 9 bases between them. The CDR3 runs 15 residues. Germline V gene data show CDR1 as SGHTA and CDR2 as FQGTGA. DNA for the CDR3: TGTGCCAGCAGCTTATCCCTTGGGGGGGCCAACGTCCTGACTTTC. Translated, it gives CASSLSLGGANVLTF.

The J gene is TRBJ2-1, the V gene TRBV30; D may be TRBD1 (6 bases). V shed 2 bases and J shed 8 bases, with 16 bases lying between them. This CDR3 has 14 amino acids. CDR1 and CDR2 from the germline V gene are GTSNPN and SVGIG (reference sequence). CDR3 in DNA: TGTGCCTGGAGTTACGGGGACATGGGCTATGAGCAGTTCTTC. Residues: CAWSYGDMGYEQFF.

The rearrangement links TRBV5-1 to TRBJ2-5; D is possibly TRBD2 (6 bases). Per the germline V gene, CDR1 is SGHRS and CDR2 is YFSETQ. Trimming removed 4 bases at V and 2 bases at J, with 12 bases between. The CDR3 extends over 14 amino acids. The CDR3 sequence is CASSRPGEQETQYF. DNA for the CDR3: TGCGCCAGCAGCCGGCCGGGGGAGCAAGAGACCCAGTACTTC.

The V call is TRBV7-2, the J call TRBJ2-3; TRBD2 is a possible D gene (7 bases). Germline V gene data show CDR1 as SGHTA and CDR2 as FQGNSA. This CDR3 has 13 residues. V gave up 8 bases and J gave up 3 bases, with 12 bases separating them. The chain's CDR3 is CASQGGGTDTQYF. The CDR3, as DNA: TGTGCCAGCCAAGGGGGGGGTACAGATACGCAGTATTTT.

The gene calls are TRBV25-1 and TRBJ1-2; no clear D gene. V was shortened by 3 bases and J by 1 base, with 3 bases between the two germline ends. CDR1 and CDR2 from the germline V gene are MGHDK and SYGVNS. This CDR3 is built from 12 residues. The CDR3 DNA reads TGTGCCAGCAGTGACCGTAACTATGGCTACACCTTC. Translation gives CASSDRNYGYTF.

The chain recombines TRBV13 with TRBJ2-2, with TRBD1 matching 8 bases. CDR3 length: 18 residues. V trimming: 6 bases; J trimming: 1 base; junction bases outside the gene matches: 13. Per the germline V gene, CDR1 is PRHDT and CDR2 is FYEKMQ (reference sequence). The CDR3 here is CASSYRGPGTGNTGELFF. The CDR3 DNA sequence: TGTGCCAGCAGTTATAGGGGGCCCGGGACAGGGAACACCGGGGAGCTGTTTTTT.